This T cell receptor (beta chain) was observed in a study of blood T cell repertoires in COVID-19 (dated by TCRdb to 2018 to 2020). In terms of the full investigation: Samples from collaborators originated in the United States, Italy and Spain and spanned both the acute and convalescent phases of COVID-19. The repertoires were released in a freely available public database meant as a resource for research on the immune response to SARS-CoV-2. Where HLA class I and class II types were available, the types were taken from metadata supplied by the sample provider, not from assay-based typing. The material from the prospective study consisted of cDNA or gDNA derived from T cells, B-cell-depleted T cells, or PBMCs. Subjects who had been exposed to COVID-19, were actively infected with it, or had recovered from it provided the deeply sampled blood TCRbeta repertoires that made up the dataset. Nearly every sample came with metadata listing a de-identified subject ID, COVID-19 status, age in years and sex. The samples were drawn from the first 160 participants of the ongoing ImmuneRACE study and from about 1,200 subjects provided by 6 global collaborators. What the study reported, not specific to this receptor: The amount of clinical and demographic metadata varied by source and participant and was provided uncurated.

Based on the germline V gene (reference sequence), the CDR1 and CDR2 sequences are GTSNPN and SVGIG. Including the terminal cysteine and phenylalanine, the CDR3 comprises 14 residues. Only the CDR3 region is kept as DNA, spanning 42 bases read in frame from base 1. V drops 5 bases and J drops 11 bases, leaving 24 bases in between. Whole blood was collected in K2EDTA tubes by collaborating institutions according to the institutions' own protocols. For TCRbeta analysis, collaborators shipped samples in one of three forms: frozen whole blood, isolated PBMCs, or DNA extracted from either of those sample types. TCRbeta CDR3 regions were amplified from genomic DNA by means of the immunoSEQ Assay, a bias-controlled multiplex PCR. On the study's bioinformatics: Within the assay, amplification of reference gene primers was used to estimate how many nucleated cells each sample contained. To quantify the absolute abundance of each unique TCRbeta CDR3 rearrangement, sequence reads were collapsed and filtered. For each sample, productive Simpson clonality was calculated as the square root of Simpson's diversity index over productive rearrangements. Here the immuneACCESS table is served through TCRdb, limited to in-frame sequences with V and J called. Missing clones are a known gap in these copies; in checked studies unresolved V genes cover under half, and the rest lacks a known reason. V and J calls and clone size are those listed in that table; D and trimming were worked out from the DNA. The sample table contains about 100,000 clones; only one count was recorded for roughly 85% of them. The ten largest clonotypes hold 9.5% to 13% of the sample.

Concerning this clone itself: Its binding antigen is unknown. Base qualities are not recorded, but no much larger clone differs from it by a single base.

Input material: peripheral blood. The sequence was obtained from a woman between 65 and 79 years old with acute or convalescent COVID-19. The chain joins TRBV30 to TRBJ1-1; a tentative D match to TRBD1 spans 6 bases. The nucleotide sequence is TGTGCCTGGGGGTTGGGACAAGAAGGTTCCGCGGCTTTCTTT. It is translated as CAWGLGQEGSAAFF.